The 26 T cell receptor beta chains reported below all come from one sample, sequenced in a study of T-cell memory formation after mild COVID-19. Using its own MiXCR run on the 5' RACE reads, TCRdb lists one record per CDR3 protein. The data contain 150,000 to 200,000 distinct CDR3 sequences, 20% to 25% of them singletons. Sequenced: PBMCs or a T cell subset sorted from them (not recorded which). These receptor sequences come from an adult woman who had mild COVID-19 (a few samples of this study predate the infection). Cell type and time point are not known.

In this sample, this clonotype turned up a few times. This rearrangement joins TRBV5-1 to TRBJ2-2, with D unclear. With 0 bases removed from V and 7 bases from J, the gap between germline ends came to 4 bases. This CDR3 has 12 residues. Germline assignment: CDR1 SGHRS and CDR2 YFSETQ. The DNA of the CDR3 is TGCGCCAGCAGCTTGGCCAGCGGGGAGCTGTTTTTT. This encodes CASSLASGELFF.

The V gene is TRBV29-1, the J gene TRBJ1-2, with TRBD1 matching 8 bases. From germline, CDR1 is SQVTM and CDR2 ANQGSEA. The CDR3 is 13 amino acids. Unmatched junction bases numbered 6, after V lost 7 bases and J lost 2 bases. The CDR3 loop reads CSARTGTNYGYTF. In DNA, the CDR3 is TGCAGCGCACGGACAGGGACGAACTATGGCTACACCTTC.

This clonotype has only a few counts. V is TRBV7-2 and J is TRBJ2-7; the match to TRBD2 covers 13 bases. From germline, CDR1 is SGHTA and CDR2 FQGNSA. The CDR3 has 15 amino acids. With V trimmed by 5 bases and J by 6 bases, 7 bases remained unmatched. CDR3 region: CASSPTSGRGVEQYF. CDR3 nucleotides: TGTGCCAGCAGCCCTACTAGCGGGAGGGGGGTCGAGCAGTACTTC.

The chain is built from TRBV6-1 and TRBJ1-5, with D unresolved. CDR1 is MNHNS, CDR2 SASEGT, per germline. Trimming pared 5 bases from V and 6 bases from J, leaving 11 bases between. The CDR3 length is 13 residues. CDR3 protein: CASSQSTRQPQHF. The CDR3 coding sequence is TGTGCCAGCAGTCAATCGACTCGTCAGCCCCAGCATTTT.

This rearrangement joins TRBV3-1 to TRBJ2-1, with 8 bases lining up with TRBD1. The V segment lost 5 bases and the J segment 7 bases; nucleotides outside the gene matches: 7. This CDR3 region has 14 residues. CDR1 LGHDT and CDR2 YNNKEL come from the germline V gene (reference sequence). The CDR3 reads CASSTRTGNNEQFF. DNA of the CDR3: TGTGCCAGCAGCACCCGGACAGGGAATAATGAGCAGTTCTTC.

This clonotype has more than one count but fewer than ten. The chain employs TRBV5-6 and TRBJ2-7; no firm D call. The CDR3 sequence is 12 residues long. Between the trimmed V and J ends, which lost 2 bases and 4 bases, there was a span of 7 bases. From germline, CDR1 is SGHDT and CDR2 YYEEEE. CDR3 bases: TGTGCCAGCAGCTTCCACCCGTACGAGCAGTACTTC. Its protein product is CASSFHPYEQYF. The full variable domain, in which reference TRBV5-6 and TRBJ2-7 provide the parts outside the CDR3, is DAGVTQSPTHLIKTRGQQVTLRCSPKSGHDTVSWYQQALGQGPQFIFQYYEEEERQRGNFPDRFSGHQFPNYSSELNVNALLLGDSALYLCASSFHPYEQYFGPGTRLTVT.

The chain links TRBV3-1 to TRBJ2-2; 9 nucleotides line up with TRBD2. Per the germline V gene, CDR1 is LGHDT and CDR2 is YNNKEL (reference sequence). V trimming: 4 bases; J trimming: 10 bases; junction bases outside the gene matches: 13. This CDR3 comprises 16 residues. The chain's CDR3 is CASSPRTSAGGEELFF. The CDR3 DNA follows: TGTGCCAGCAGCCCCCGGACTAGCGCCGGAGGGGAGGAGCTGTTTTTT. The entire variable domain, with the rest obtained from reference TRBV3-1 and TRBJ2-2, is as follows: DTAVSQTPKYLVTQMGNDKSIKCEQNLGHDTMYWYKQDSKKFLKIMFSYNNKELIINETVPNRFSPKSPDKAHLNLHINSLELGDSAVYFCASSPRTSAGGEELFFGEGSRLTVL.

The V call is TRBV9, the J call TRBJ1-1; D perhaps matches TRBD1 (5 bases). CDR3 length: 15 amino acids. The V end lost 3 bases, the J end lost 1 base, and 13 bases lay between the germline ends. Germline CDR1 and CDR2: SGDLS and YYNGEE. CDR3: CASSALGTPNTEAFF. In nucleotides, the CDR3 is TGTGCCAGCAGCGCCCTTGGGACGCCGAACACTGAAGCTTTCTTT.

The chain is built from TRBV15 and TRBJ2-4; 8 bases are a match to TRBD1. Germline CDR1 is LNHNV and CDR2 is YYDKDF (reference sequence). V lost 4 bases, J lost 0 bases, and 5 bases stayed unmatched. The CDR3 contains 16 residues. The CDR3: CATSTRQGLAKNIQYF. CDR3 coding DNA: TGTGCCACCAGCACCCGACAGGGGTTAGCCAAAAACATTCAGTACTTC.

The chain employs TRBV30 and TRBJ2-5; 9 positions match TRBD1. The germline V gene encodes CDR1 GTSNPN and CDR2 SVGIG (reference sequence). The CDR3 consists of 13 residues. J lost 5 bases, V lost 3 bases, and 4 bases had no gene match. CDR3 loop: CAWREQGAETQYF. DNA for the CDR3: TGTGCCTGGAGGGAACAGGGGGCGGAGACCCAGTACTTC.

V usage is TRBV9 and J usage is TRBJ2-7; D remains unclear. V gave up 3 bases and J gave up 0 bases, with 4 bases separating them. This CDR3 is built from 12 residues. Germline CDR1 reads SGDLS; CDR2 reads YYNGEE. The CDR3 nucleotides read TGTGCCAGCAGCGGCGTCTCCTACGAGCAGTACTTC. Translating it yields CASSGVSYEQYF.

The chain uses TRBV29-1 and TRBJ1-1; D not resolved. The CDR3 has 11 residues. Deletions cut 0 bases from V and 6 bases from J, with 5 bases between. Germline V gives CDR1 SQVTM, CDR2 ANQGSEA. The CDR3, as DNA: TGCAGCGTTGAAGATAGGGCTGAAGCTTTCTTT. Translation: CSVEDRAEAFF.

The chain is built from TRBV4-3 and TRBJ2-3, with 10 bases identical to TRBD2. CDR1 and CDR2 (germline): LGHNA, YSLEER. This CDR3 has 17 amino acids. With 0 bases clipped from V and 3 bases from J, the junction kept 6 bases outside the gene matches. CDR3 residues: CASSQESGTSETDTQYF. In DNA, the CDR3 is TGCGCCAGCAGCCAAGAATCAGGGACTAGCGAGACAGATACGCAGTATTTT.

This clonotype occurred a few times. The chain is built from TRBV24-1 and TRBJ2-1; possible D gene TRBD1, 5 bases. The length of the CDR3 is 14 residues. V lost 4 bases and J lost 4, with 10 bases in between. Germline lookup yields CDR1 KGHDR and CDR2 SFDVKD. The CDR3 here is CATSDSTVYNEQFF. The CDR3 region has the DNA TGTGCCACCAGTGACTCGACAGTATACAATGAGCAGTTCTTC.

V usage is TRBV6-6 and J usage is TRBJ2-1; D is perhaps TRBD2 (7 bases). Trimming took off 8 bases at V and 5 bases at J, with 10 bases between the two ends. The CDR3 is made up of 12 amino acids. Germline values: CDR1 MNHNY, CDR2 SVGAGI (reference sequence). The chain's CDR3 is CASGRDNNEQFF. CDR3 nucleotide sequence: TGTGCCAGCGGGAGGGACAACAATGAGCAGTTCTTC.

This clonotype was counted ten times or more. The CDR3 loop reads CASSQEGAPGLAGRQETQYF. In DNA, the CDR3 is TGCGCCAGCAGCCAAGAAGGGGCCCCGGGACTAGCGGGCCGACAAGAGACCCAGTACTTC. This rearrangement joins TRBV4-1 to TRBJ2-5; 12 bases line up with TRBD2. Looked up from germline, CDR1 is MGHRA and CDR2 is YSYEKL. V shed 0 bases, J shed 2 bases, and the junction held 13 bases outside the gene matches. This CDR3 is built from 20 residues.

This clonotype showed up just a few times. The chain combines TRBV19 with TRBJ1-4; 8 bases agree with TRBD1. V was clipped by 2 bases and J by 8 bases; unmatched bases: 7. The germline V gene encodes CDR1 LNHDA and CDR2 SQIVND (reference sequence). CDR3 size: 15 residues. CDR3 amino acids: CASSISAGGLEKLFF. CDR3 in DNA: TGTGCCAGTAGTATATCCGCAGGGGGCCTAGAAAAACTGTTTTTT.

This clonotype was found a few times. The V and J genes are TRBV10-3 and TRBJ2-2; D possibly corresponds to TRBD2 (7 bases). This CDR3 contains 16 residues. Germline V gene data show CDR1 as ENHRY and CDR2 as SYGVKD. V shed 3 bases and J shed 6 bases, with 17 bases lying between them. The CDR3 region has the DNA TGTGCCATCAGTGATGTACTTCGGGGGGCCGCCGGGGAGCTGTTTTTT. Translation gives CAISDVLRGAAGELFF.

This clonotype has a handful of counts. The chain combines TRBV9 with TRBJ1-2, with a tentative D call TRBD1 (6 bases). This CDR3 region has 13 residues. The germline V gene has CDR1 SGDLS and CDR2 YYNGEE. The V gene lost 5 bases and the J gene lost 2 bases, with 10 bases spanning the gap. CDR3 bases: TGTGCCAGCAGTGAAGACAGGAACTATGGCTACACCTTC. Its translation: CASSEDRNYGYTF.

This clonotype was found a few times. The chain carries TRBV5-1 and TRBJ2-3; possible D gene TRBD1, 6 bases. Germline V gives CDR1 SGHRS, CDR2 YFSETQ. The V gene lost 0 bases and the J gene lost 6 bases, with 17 bases spanning the gap. CDR3 length: 16 residues. The CDR3 DNA is TGCGCCAGCAGCTTGGTAACAGGGTTCCCTTTGGATACGCAGTATTTT. Its translation is CASSLVTGFPLDTQYF.

J is TRBJ2-3 and V is TRBV30; 9 bases align to TRBD1. V lost 8 bases, J lost 0 bases, and 6 bases stayed unmatched. This CDR3 has 14 amino acids. Germline V lookup: CDR1 GTSNPN, CDR2 SVGIG (reference sequence). CDR3 sequence reads: CALTGGHSTDTQYF. CDR3 coding DNA: TGTGCCCTGACAGGGGGGCATAGCACAGATACGCAGTATTTT.

The J gene is TRBJ2-7, the V gene TRBV4-3; 7 bases line up with TRBD1. The length of the CDR3 is 16 residues. The germline V gene encodes CDR1 LGHNA and CDR2 YSLEER. V was pared by 1 base and J by 3 bases, with 9 bases of the junction left unmatched. The CDR3 sequence is CASSQGMGTGVYEQYF. In DNA, the CDR3 is TGCGCCAGCAGCCAAGGGATGGGAACAGGGGTCTACGAGCAGTACTTC.

In this sample, this clonotype turned up a few times. V gene TRBV5-1 combines with J gene TRBJ2-3, with 7 bases fitting TRBD2. The CDR3 runs to 18 residues. V gave up 4 bases and J gave up 6 bases; unmatched junction bases: 20. The germline CDR1 and CDR2 sequences are SGHRS and YFSETQ. The CDR3 DNA follows: TGCGCCAGCAGCCGGTTCGTGGCGAGCGGGGCTAGCAGGGATACGCAGTATTTT. Translating gives CASSRFVASGASRDTQYF.

The chain joins TRBV19 to TRBJ2-2; 10 bases fit TRBD2. V dropped 2 bases and J dropped 5; count of bases not matched to a gene: 11. The CDR3 is made up of 18 amino acids. CDR1 LNHDA and CDR2 SQIVND come from the germline V gene (reference sequence). The CDR3 loop is CASSIRTPSGRRTGELFF. CDR3 nucleotide sequence: TGTGCCAGTAGTATAAGGACCCCTAGCGGGAGAAGGACCGGGGAGCTGTTTTTT.

With respect to this clonotype: A much larger clone lies one base from this, so it may be a read error. The chain links TRBV7-8 to TRBJ2-5; D is ambiguous. The CDR3 consists of 11 residues. From germline, CDR1 is SGHVS and CDR2 FQNEAQ. V was trimmed by 4 bases and J by 7 bases, leaving 7 bases between them. In DNA, the CDR3 is TGTGCCAGCAGCTCCACGTGGACCCAGTACTTC. Translated, it gives CASSSTWTQYF. Looking up the rest from reference TRBV7-8 and TRBJ2-5 gives the full variable domain: GAGVSQSPRYKVAKRGQDVALRCDPISGHVSLFWYQQALGQGPEFLTYFQNEAQLDKSGLPSDRFFAERPEGSVSTLKIQRTQQEDSAVYLCASSSTWTQYFGPGTRLLVL.

This clonotype was picked up a small number of times. CDR3 in amino acids: CSVRQGGSYTF. The CDR3 DNA reads as TGCAGCGTTCGACAGGGGGGAAGCTACACCTTC. J is TRBJ1-2 and V is TRBV29-1; the match to TRBD1 covers 9 bases. Germline values: CDR1 SQVTM, CDR2 ANQGSEA. Trimming took 5 bases from V and 9 from J; bases not matched to a gene: 4. The CDR3 runs 11 residues.